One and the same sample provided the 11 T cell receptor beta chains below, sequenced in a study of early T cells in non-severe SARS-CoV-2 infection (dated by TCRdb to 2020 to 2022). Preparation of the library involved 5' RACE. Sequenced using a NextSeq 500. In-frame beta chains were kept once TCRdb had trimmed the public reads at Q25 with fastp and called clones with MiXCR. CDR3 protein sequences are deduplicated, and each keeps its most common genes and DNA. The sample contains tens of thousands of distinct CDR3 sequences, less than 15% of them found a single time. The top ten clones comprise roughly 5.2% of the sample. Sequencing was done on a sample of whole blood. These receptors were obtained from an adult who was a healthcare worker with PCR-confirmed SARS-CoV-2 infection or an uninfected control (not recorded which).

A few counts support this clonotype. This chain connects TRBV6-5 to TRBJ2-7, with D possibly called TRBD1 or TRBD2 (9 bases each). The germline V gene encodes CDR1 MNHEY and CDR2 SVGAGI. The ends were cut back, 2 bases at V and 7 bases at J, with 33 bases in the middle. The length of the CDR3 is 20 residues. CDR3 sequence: CASSYRTGESAGGPVFEQYF. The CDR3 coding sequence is TGTGCCAGCAGTTACAGGACAGGGGAGAGTGCGGGAGGGCCTGTTTTTGAGCAGTACTTC.

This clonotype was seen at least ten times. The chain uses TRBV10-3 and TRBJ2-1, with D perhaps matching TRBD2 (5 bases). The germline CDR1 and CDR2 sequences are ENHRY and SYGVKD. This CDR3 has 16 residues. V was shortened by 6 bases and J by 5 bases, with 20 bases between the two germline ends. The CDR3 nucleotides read TGTGCCATCAGCGCCCGGGCCGGGGAAGGCCACAATGAGCAGTTCTTC. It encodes CAISARAGEGHNEQFF.

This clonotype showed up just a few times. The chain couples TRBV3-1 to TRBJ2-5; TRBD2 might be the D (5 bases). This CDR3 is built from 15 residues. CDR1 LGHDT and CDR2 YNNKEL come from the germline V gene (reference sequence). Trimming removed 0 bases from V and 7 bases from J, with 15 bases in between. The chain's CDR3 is CASSQDQPREGTQYF. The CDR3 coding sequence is TGTGCCAGCAGCCAAGATCAACCGCGCGAGGGGACCCAGTACTTC.

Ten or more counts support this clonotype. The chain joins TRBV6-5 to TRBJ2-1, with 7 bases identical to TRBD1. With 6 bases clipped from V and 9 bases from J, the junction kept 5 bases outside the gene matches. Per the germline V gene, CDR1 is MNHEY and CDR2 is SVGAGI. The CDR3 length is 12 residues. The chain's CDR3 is CASRTQGTEQFF. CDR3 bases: TGTGCCAGCAGGACACAGGGGACTGAGCAGTTCTTC.

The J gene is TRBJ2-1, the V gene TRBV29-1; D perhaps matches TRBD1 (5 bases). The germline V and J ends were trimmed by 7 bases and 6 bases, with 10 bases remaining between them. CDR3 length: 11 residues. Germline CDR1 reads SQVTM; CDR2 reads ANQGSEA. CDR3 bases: TGCAGCGCCAACACAGGCAATGAGCAGTTCTTC. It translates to CSANTGNEQFF.

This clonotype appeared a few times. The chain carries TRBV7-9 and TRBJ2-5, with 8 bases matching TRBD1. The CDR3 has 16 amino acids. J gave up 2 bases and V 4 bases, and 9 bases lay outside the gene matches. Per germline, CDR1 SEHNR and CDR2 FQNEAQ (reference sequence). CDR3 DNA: TGTGCCAGCAGCTCTAGCCGGACAGGGAGTCAAGAGACCCAGTACTTC. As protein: CASSSSRTGSQETQYF.

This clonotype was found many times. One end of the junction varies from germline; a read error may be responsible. CDR3 residues: CASSPGLGETQYF. The DNA of the CDR3 is TGTGCTAGCAGCCCGGGACTAGGAGAGACCCAGTACTTC. This chain joins TRBV7-7 and TRBJ2-5, with 8 positions matching TRBD2. The CDR3 is 13 amino acids. Germline CDR1 reads SSHAT; CDR2 reads FNYEAQ (reference sequence).

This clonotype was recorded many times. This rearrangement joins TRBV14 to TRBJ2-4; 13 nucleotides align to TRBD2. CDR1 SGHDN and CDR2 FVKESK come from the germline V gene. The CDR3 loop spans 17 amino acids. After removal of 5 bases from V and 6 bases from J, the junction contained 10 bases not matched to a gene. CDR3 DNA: TGTGCCAGCAGCTCACTCAACAGGACTAGCGGGAGAAACATTCAGTACTTC. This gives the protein CASSSLNRTSGRNIQYF.

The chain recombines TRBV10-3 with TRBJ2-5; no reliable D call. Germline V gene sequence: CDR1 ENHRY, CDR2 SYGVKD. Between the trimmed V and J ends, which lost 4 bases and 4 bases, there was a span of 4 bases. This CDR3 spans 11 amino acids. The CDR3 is CAISVSETQYF. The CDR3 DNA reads TGTGCCATCAGTGTGTCAGAGACCCAGTACTTC.

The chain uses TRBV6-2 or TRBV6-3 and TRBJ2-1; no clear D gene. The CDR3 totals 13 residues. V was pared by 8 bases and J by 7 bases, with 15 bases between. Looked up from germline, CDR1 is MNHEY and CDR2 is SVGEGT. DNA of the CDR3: TGTGCCAGCCAAACCCTTGGCAGAAATGAGCAGTTCTTC. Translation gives CASQTLGRNEQFF.

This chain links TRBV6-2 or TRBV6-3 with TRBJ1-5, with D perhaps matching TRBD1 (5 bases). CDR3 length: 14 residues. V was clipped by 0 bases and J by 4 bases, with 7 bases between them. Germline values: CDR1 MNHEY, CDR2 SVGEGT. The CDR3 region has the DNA TGTGCCAGCAGTTACTCGCGGGGGAATCAGCCCCAGCATTTT. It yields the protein CASSYSRGNQPQHF.